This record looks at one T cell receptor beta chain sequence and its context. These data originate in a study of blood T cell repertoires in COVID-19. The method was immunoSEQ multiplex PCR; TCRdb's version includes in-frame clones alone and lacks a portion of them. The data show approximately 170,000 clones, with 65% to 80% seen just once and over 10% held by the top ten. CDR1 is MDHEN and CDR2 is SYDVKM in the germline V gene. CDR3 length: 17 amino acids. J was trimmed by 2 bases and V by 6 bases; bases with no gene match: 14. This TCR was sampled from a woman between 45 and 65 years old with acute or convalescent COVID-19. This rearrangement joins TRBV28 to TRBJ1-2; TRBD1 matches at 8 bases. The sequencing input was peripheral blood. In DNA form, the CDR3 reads TGTGCCAGCAGCTCCATCGGACAGGGATGGAACAACTATGGCTACACCTTC. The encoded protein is CASSSIGQGWNNYGYTF.